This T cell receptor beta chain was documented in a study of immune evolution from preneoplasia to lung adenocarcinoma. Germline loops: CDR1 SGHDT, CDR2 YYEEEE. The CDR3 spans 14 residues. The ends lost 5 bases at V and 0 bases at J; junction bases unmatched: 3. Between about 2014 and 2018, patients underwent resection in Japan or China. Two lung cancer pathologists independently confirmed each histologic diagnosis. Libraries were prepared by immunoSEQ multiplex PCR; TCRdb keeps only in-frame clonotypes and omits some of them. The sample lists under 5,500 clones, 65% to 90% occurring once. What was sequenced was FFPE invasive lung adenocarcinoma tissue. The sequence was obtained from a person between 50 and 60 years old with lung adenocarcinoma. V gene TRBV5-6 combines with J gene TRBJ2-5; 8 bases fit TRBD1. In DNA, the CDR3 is TGTGCCAGCAGACTACAGGGGGACCAAGAGACCCAGTACTTC. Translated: CASRLQGDQETQYF.